Listed here is a single T cell receptor beta chain. As yet, its antigen is unknown. This sample stems from a study of T cell responses to AZD1222 COVID-19 vaccine. Findings of the study overall: Spike-wide coverage was observed for vaccine-associated CD4 TCRs, with dominant responses at 160-218 and 743-854. Two AZD1222 administrations were followed by greater Spike-specific TCR breadth and depth. Clonal diversity may have been underestimated, and the donors were mostly white British, with more females than males.

TCRdb's copy holds only in-frame clones and misses some; the assay was immunoSEQ multiplex PCR. Here the sample spans some 99,000 clones, around nine tenths being singletons. The sample consisted of peripheral blood, taken 28 days after the second AZD1222 dose. The origin of this receptor is an adult who received the AZD1222 COVID-19 vaccine.

DNA of the CDR3: TGTGCCAGCAGTGTTGGGACAGGGGGCAACTATGGCTACACCTTC. It encodes CASSVGTGGNYGYTF. This chain connects TRBV2 to TRBJ1-2, with 12 positions matching TRBD1. In germline, CDR1 is SNHLY, CDR2 FYNNEI. The V and J ends lost 4 bases and 2 bases, in that order; junction bases with no gene match: 2. This CDR3 has 15 residues.